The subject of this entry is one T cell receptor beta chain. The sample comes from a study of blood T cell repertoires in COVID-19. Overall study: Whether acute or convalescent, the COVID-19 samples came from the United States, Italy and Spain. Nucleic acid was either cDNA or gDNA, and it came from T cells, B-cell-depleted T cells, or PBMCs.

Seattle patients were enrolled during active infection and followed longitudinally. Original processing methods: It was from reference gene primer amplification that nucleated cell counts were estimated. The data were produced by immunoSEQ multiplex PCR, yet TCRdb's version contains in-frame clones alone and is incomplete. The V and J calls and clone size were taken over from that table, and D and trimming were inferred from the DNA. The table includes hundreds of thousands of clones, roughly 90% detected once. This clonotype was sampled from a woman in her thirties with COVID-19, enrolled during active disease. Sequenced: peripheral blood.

CDR3 sequence: CASSLFPGQSYGYTF. The CDR3 DNA sequence: TGTGCCAGCAGCTTGTTTCCTGGACAGTCCTATGGCTACACCTTC. The rearrangement links TRBV5-6 to TRBJ1-2, with D possibly TRBD1 on 6 matching bases. The germline V and J ends were trimmed by 1 base and 4 bases, with 14 bases remaining between them. The germline V gene has CDR1 SGHDT and CDR2 YYEEEE. CDR3 size: 15 residues. Variable domain in full (rest from reference TRBV5-6 and TRBJ1-2): DAGVTQSPTHLIKTRGQQVTLRCSPKSGHDTVSWYQQALGQGPQFIFQYYEEEERQRGNFPDRFSGHQFPNYSSELNVNALLLGDSALYLCASSLFPGQSYGYTFGSGTRLTVV.